The clone carrying this TCR beta chain appeared once. Profiling relied on immunoSEQ multiplex PCR, and the TCRdb table lists in-frame clones only, not all of them. The sample lists about 240,000 clones; around nine tenths were seen once. In germline, CDR1 is SGHAT, CDR2 FQNNGV. V was shortened by 5 bases and J by 5 bases, with 16 bases between the two germline ends. The CDR3 sequence is 14 residues long. The data are from a study of blood T cell repertoires in COVID-19. Study as a whole: Specimens from acute and convalescent COVID-19 originated in the United States, Italy and Spain. In each case, the material was cDNA or gDNA derived from T cells, B-cell-depleted T cells, or PBMCs.

This chain uses TRBV11-2 with TRBJ2-7; D is unclear. The TCR originated in a woman in her 70s with active or convalescent COVID-19. Sequenced sample: peripheral blood. CDR3 sequence: CASSLVAVSNEQYF. DNA for the CDR3: TGTGCCAGCAGCCTCGTGGCGGTATCCAACGAGCAGTACTTC.